Sequencing of this T cell receptor beta chain was carried out in a study of response to subunit inactivated influenza vaccine. The V end lost 6 bases, the J end lost 5 bases, and 19 bases lay between the germline ends. Germline V lookup: CDR1 DFQATT, CDR2 SNEGSKA (reference sequence). The CDR3 has 14 residues. Study findings and constraints: Seasonal influenza vaccination, on each occasion, was suggested by the authors to recruit few new T cells.

This clonotype has only a few counts. Its antigen is as yet unknown. TCRdb processed the RT-PCR reads anew with MiXCR; each CDR3 protein has one entry. This sample has 500,000 to 600,000 distinct CDR3 sequences, with 10% to 15% found just once. This chain links TRBV20-1 with TRBJ2-5; TRBD1 is a possible D gene (5 bases). This specimen was PBMCs from blood, taken roughly 47 days after vaccination. This TCR derives from a man between 50 and 59 years old who received an inactivated influenza vaccine. The CDR3 nucleotides are TGCAGTGCCGAAGGACACCCGATGGAGGAGACCCAGTACTTC. This encodes CSAEGHPMEETQYF.